One T cell receptor (beta chain) is described in this entry. Its target is not known. TCRdb's table, derived via immunoSEQ multiplex PCR, lists solely in-frame clones and lacks some. The sample records tens of thousands of clones, 70% to 90% being singletons. Described time point: after neoadjuvant nivolumab, at surgical resection. Stage II-IVA oral cavity squamous cell carcinoma was new and untreated by systemic or radiation therapy. There are 15 residues in the CDR3. This entry is derived from a study of neoadjuvant anti-PD-1 for oral cavity cancer. Background on the study: Around day 43, patients without progression received a fourth nivolumab dose before surgery.

Broader study findings: Pretreatment Treg/Th17 ratio correlated inversely with post-treatment tumor clonality. Only a few patients per response group were TCR-analyzed; validation needed.

Here the sequenced sample was PBMCs, taken after nivolumab (anti-PD-1) treatment. This sequence originates from a person aged 35 to 85 with oral cavity squamous cell carcinoma. The chain recombines TRBV7-5 with TRBJ2-7; TRBD2, the table's D call, was not compared with the DNA. TRBV7-5 is recorded as a pseudogene. CDR3 in amino acids: CARSLIAAVNYEQYF. In nucleotides, the CDR3 is TGTGCCAGAAGCTTAATCGCGGCGGTAAACTACGAGCAGTACTTC.